This entry lists 18 T cell receptor beta chains sequenced from one sample in a study of T cell changes during pregnancy in multiple sclerosis (dated by TCRdb to the late 2010s). The library was made by the immunoSEQ multiplex PCR assay. Here the immuneACCESS table is served through TCRdb, limited to in-frame sequences with V and J called. Missing clones are a known gap in these copies; in checked studies unresolved V genes cover under half, and the rest lacks a known reason. The sample profile shows fewer than 80,000 clones; 91% of them were found once. Of the sample, roughly 0.3% is held by the ten largest clones. This specimen consisted of CD4+ T cells from peripheral blood mononuclear cells, obtained in the third trimester of pregnancy. The receptors come from a female donor in good health, enrolled as a control in a pregnancy study.

V usage is TRBV15 and J usage is TRBJ1-2; D not certain. The CDR3 is 14 residues long. CDR1 and CDR2 from the germline V gene are LNHNV and YYDKDF (reference sequence). Between the trimmed V and J ends, which lost 1 base and 8 bases, there was a span of 14 bases. The CDR3 sequence is CATSRAGWPYGYTF. The CDR3 bases are TGTGCCACCAGCAGAGCGGGGTGGCCCTACGGCTACACCTTC.

The chain recombines TRBV2 with TRBJ2-7; D is undetermined. This CDR3 region has 14 residues. The ends were cut back, 2 bases at V and 1 base at J, with 9 bases in the middle. Germline V gene sequence: CDR1 SNHLY, CDR2 FYNNEI. The CDR3 sequence: CASSELRQSYEQYF. CDR3 sequence (DNA): TGTGCCAGCAGTGAACTGAGGCAGTCCTACGAGCAGTACTTC.

V and J are TRBV7-9 and TRBJ2-5; maybe TRBD1 (6 bases). V was shortened by 3 bases and J by 0 bases, with 8 bases between the two germline ends. The CDR3 is made up of 14 amino acids. From germline, CDR1 is SEHNR and CDR2 FQNEAQ (reference sequence). This chain's CDR3 is CASSFRQDQETQYF. As DNA, the CDR3 is TGTGCCAGCAGCTTTCGACAGGACCAAGAGACCCAGTACTTC.

The V call is TRBV5-1, the J call TRBJ1-1; D is uncertain. The CDR3 covers 15 residues. Trimming pared 0 bases from V and 1 base from J, leaving 10 bases between. Germline V CDR1 and CDR2: SGHRS, YFSETQ. This CDR3 is CASSLGHGRNTEAFF. The CDR3 DNA is TGCGCCAGCAGCTTGGGACACGGGAGGAACACTGAAGCTTTCTTT.

This clone showed up just a few times. The rearrangement uses TRBV30 and TRBJ1-5; D is perhaps TRBD1 (5 bases). CDR1 and CDR2 (germline): GTSNPN, SVGIG (reference sequence). This CDR3 region has 13 residues. V gave up 1 base and J gave up 5 bases, with 9 bases separating them. The CDR3 sequence: CAWSETEDQPQHF. Here the CDR3 DNA reads TGTGCCTGGAGTGAGACAGAAGATCAGCCCCAGCATTTT. Full variable domain (rest looked up from reference TRBV30 and TRBJ1-5): SQTIHQWPATLVQPVGSPLSLECTVEGTSNPNLYWYRQAAGRGLQLLFYSVGIGQISSEVPQNLSASRPQDRQFILSSKKLLLSDSGFYLCAWSETEDQPQHFGDGTRLSIL.

This chain connects TRBV14 to TRBJ2-3; D remains unclear. The CDR3 is 12 residues long. V lost 4 bases and J lost 3, with 5 bases in between. The germline CDR1 and CDR2 sequences are SGHDN and FVKESK. CDR3 amino acids: CASSPVTDTQYF. The CDR3 bases are TGTGCCAGCAGCCCCGTGACAGATACGCAGTATTTT. The full variable domain, its missing parts supplied by reference TRBV14 and TRBJ2-3, is EAGVTQFPSHSVIEKGQTVTLRCDPISGHDNLYWYRRVMGKEIKFLLHFVKESKQDESGMPNNRFLAERTGGTYSTLKVQPAELEDSGVYFCASSPVTDTQYFGPGTRLTVL.

This chain joins TRBV11-2 and TRBJ2-5, with 9 nucleotides matching TRBD2. The CDR3 contains 17 residues. The V and J ends lost 0 bases and 5 bases, in that order; junction bases with no gene match: 10. The germline gives CDR1 SGHAT, CDR2 FQNNGV. The DNA for the CDR3 is TGTGCCAGCAGCTTAGACCCCCTGGTAGCGGGGGTCGAGACCCAGTACTTC. Encoded protein: CASSLDPLVAGVETQYF.

This rearrangement joins TRBV6-5 to TRBJ1-2; 7 positions agree with TRBD1. CDR1 and CDR2 (germline): MNHEY, SVGAGI. The CDR3 covers 13 residues. The J segment lost 4 bases and the V segment lost 5 bases, leaving 4 bases of the junction unmatched. The CDR3 loop is CASSRQGSYGYTF. CDR3 DNA sequence: TGTGCCAGCAGTAGACAGGGATCCTATGGCTACACCTTC.

The chain couples TRBV6-6 to TRBJ2-1, with 9 nucleotides matching TRBD1. The germline V gene encodes CDR1 MNHNY and CDR2 SVGAGI (reference sequence). The CDR3 length is 13 residues. V shed 7 bases and J 5 bases; nucleotides not matched to a gene: 3. The CDR3, as DNA: TGTGCCAGCAAGACAGGGGGACACAATGAGCAGTTCTTC. It codes for CASKTGGHNEQFF.

This clone was seen a handful of times. The CDR3 DNA reads TGTGCCAGTAGTATAGCAGGGGAATCCGTCTATGGCTACACCTTC. Protein product: CASSIAGESVYGYTF. V and J are TRBV19 and TRBJ1-2; the D gene is possibly TRBD1 (6 bases). This CDR3 spans 15 amino acids. The V and J ends lost 1 base and 4 bases respectively, with 13 bases between them. Germline lookup yields CDR1 LNHDA and CDR2 SQIVND (reference sequence). The entire variable domain, with the rest obtained from reference TRBV19 and TRBJ1-2, is as follows: DGGITQSPKYLFRKEGQNVTLSCEQNLNHDAMYWYRQDPGQGLRLIYYSQIVNDFQKGDIAEGYSVSREKKESFPLTVTSAQKNPTAFYLCASSIAGESVYGYTFGSGTRLTVV.

This clone was detected only once. The J gene is TRBJ1-1, the V gene TRBV5-4; D not certain. Trimming removed 4 bases from V and 3 bases from J, with 19 bases in between. CDR3 length equals 16 residues. Germline CDR1 is SGHNT and CDR2 is YYREEE (reference sequence). In nucleotides, the CDR3 is TGTGCCAGCAGCCCGGGATCCCGGGTGCCCCACACTGAAGCTTTCTTT. It codes for CASSPGSRVPHTEAFF.

The chain recombines TRBV9 with TRBJ2-5; tentative D call: TRBD1 (6 bases). The germline V and J ends were trimmed by 6 bases and 5 bases, with 17 bases remaining between them. Germline V lookup: CDR1 SGDLS, CDR2 YYNGEE. The CDR3 consists of 14 residues. The CDR3 DNA follows: TGTGCCAGCAACCCGGGACCTAGGGGGGAGACCCAGTACTTC. Amino acid sequence: CASNPGPRGETQYF.

The rearrangement uses TRBV7-2 and TRBJ2-2; D is uncertain. This CDR3 comprises 12 residues. V was pared by 4 bases and J by 7 bases, with 7 bases between. CDR1 and CDR2 from the germline V gene are SGHTA and FQGNSA. The CDR3 sequence is CASSSYGGELFF. For the CDR3, the DNA is TGTGCCAGCAGCTCCTACGGCGGGGAGCTGTTTTTT.

This chain links TRBV30 with TRBJ1-5, with TRBD1 matching over 9 bases. The ends lost 8 bases at V and 8 bases at J; junction bases unmatched: 16. The CDR3 runs 15 residues. Germline V gene data show CDR1 as GTSNPN and CDR2 as SVGIG (reference sequence). The CDR3: CAAATSGQGNEPQHF. The CDR3 DNA follows: TGTGCCGCAGCCACCTCGGGACAGGGAAATGAGCCCCAGCATTTT. Full variable domain (missing parts from reference TRBV30 and TRBJ1-5): SQTIHQWPATLVQPVGSPLSLECTVEGTSNPNLYWYRQAAGRGLQLLFYSVGIGQISSEVPQNLSASRPQDRQFILSSKKLLLSDSGFYLCAAATSGQGNEPQHFGDGTRLSIL.

V and J are TRBV18 and TRBJ2-3, with TRBD2 identical over 7 bases. The germline V gene encodes CDR1 KGHSH and CDR2 LQKENI. The CDR3 loop spans 15 amino acids. J lost 0 bases, V lost 8 bases, and 8 bases had no gene match. CDR3 nucleotides: TGTGCCAGCGTCACCCGGGGGGATAGCACAGATACGCAGTATTTT. Its protein product is CASVTRGDSTDTQYF.

This clone has a single count. The chain is built from TRBV30 and TRBJ1-1, with D tentatively TRBD1 (6 bases). V lost 2 bases and J lost 10, with 17 bases in between. Germline V lookup: CDR1 GTSNPN, CDR2 SVGIG (reference sequence). The CDR3 has 13 residues. This chain's CDR3 is CAWSSRGNSGAFF. The CDR3 DNA reads TGTGCCTGGAGTTCCAGGGGTAATTCCGGAGCTTTCTTT.

The chain combines TRBV7-2 with TRBJ2-1; 9 positions match TRBD2. CDR1 SGHTA and CDR2 FQGNSA come from the germline V gene. This CDR3 is 17 amino acids long. V was clipped by 5 bases and J by 5 bases; unmatched bases: 13. CDR3 amino acids: CASSPSGGGGGDNEQFF. DNA for the CDR3: TGTGCCAGCAGCCCGAGCGGAGGCGGGGGGGGCGACAATGAGCAGTTCTTC.

The V gene is TRBV5-6, the J gene TRBJ2-3; a weak D match, TRBD1 (6 bases). This CDR3 is 15 amino acids long. Trimming took 4 bases from V and 0 from J, leaving 12 bases between them. The germline gives CDR1 SGHDT, CDR2 YYEEEE. CDR3 loop: CASSPLTGSTDTQYF. CDR3 bases: TGTGCCAGCAGCCCCCTAACAGGGAGCACAGATACGCAGTATTTT.